One sample yielded the 18 T cell receptor beta chains listed below, sequenced in a study of blood T cell repertoires in COVID-19. The protocol was immunoSEQ multiplex PCR, while the TCRdb copy is restricted to in-frame clones and leaves out a portion. The sample yields around 110,000 clones, about four fifths seen once. What was sequenced was peripheral blood. The receptors originated from a man aged 55 to 70 with active or convalescent COVID-19.

The chain uses TRBV7-8 and TRBJ1-2, with TRBD1 matching over 7 bases. Germline values: CDR1 SGHVS, CDR2 FQNEAQ. The CDR3 is made up of 13 amino acids. V lost 5 bases to trimming and J lost 3 bases; unmatched junction nucleotides: 3. As DNA, the CDR3 is TGTGCCAGCAGCCGGGGACAGCACTATGGCTACACCTTC. It specifies CASSRGQHYGYTF.

The chain combines TRBV11-3 with TRBJ2-7; TRBD2 is a possible D gene (5 bases). Germline CDR1 SGHNT, CDR2 YENEEA. V lost 5 bases to trimming and J lost 6 bases, with 17 bases between them. The CDR3 loop spans 14 amino acids. The CDR3 sequence: CASSNPGLEGEQYF. DNA of the CDR3: TGTGCCAGCAGCAACCCGGGCCTCGAGGGCGAGCAGTACTTC.

The chain joins TRBV9 to TRBJ2-3, with 15 bases aligning to TRBD2. After removal of 0 bases from V and 6 bases from J, the junction contained 5 bases not matched to a gene. Germline values: CDR1 SGDLS, CDR2 YYNGEE. The CDR3 contains 17 residues. The CDR3 DNA follows: TGTGCCAGCAGCGTAGCTGGACTAGCGGGAGGGCCGGATACGCAGTATTTT. Translating gives CASSVAGLAGGPDTQYF.

The chain carries TRBV11-1 and TRBJ2-2; 13 bases line up with TRBD2. The CDR3 consists of 16 residues. In germline, CDR1 is SGHAT, CDR2 FQDESV (reference sequence). V gave up 7 bases and J gave up 4 bases; unmatched junction bases: 6. The CDR3 coding sequence is TGTGCCAGCACCCGACTAGCGGGAGGACCCACCGGGGAGCTGTTTTTT. Protein product: CASTRLAGGPTGELFF. The variable domain in full, completed from reference TRBV11-1 and TRBJ2-2, reads EAEVAQSPRYKITEKSQAVAFWCDPISGHATLYWYRQILGQGPELLVQFQDESVVDDSQLPKDRFSAERLKGVDSTLKIQPAELGDSAMYLCASTRLAGGPTGELFFGEGSRLTVL.

The chain couples TRBV18 to TRBJ2-7; D unresolved. Trimming took off 6 bases at V and 1 base at J, with 19 bases between the two ends. The CDR3 length is 16 residues. CDR1 is KGHSH and CDR2 is LQKENI in the germline V gene. The CDR3 DNA reads as TGTGCCAGCTCCTCCATCTGGGCAACCCCATCCTACGAGCAGTACTTC. Protein product: CASSSIWATPSYEQYF. The variable domain in full, with the rest retrieved from reference TRBV18 and TRBJ2-7, is NAGVMQNPRHLVRRRGQEARLRCSPMKGHSHVYWYRQLPEEGLKFMVYLQKENIIDESGMPKERFSAEFPKEGPSILRIQQVVRGDSAAYFCASSSIWATPSYEQYFGPGTRLTVT.

V is TRBV19 and J is TRBJ1-6; D not resolved. This CDR3 contains 15 residues. Trimming shortened V by 3 bases and J by 6 bases, and 12 bases separated the two germline ends. Germline CDR1 reads LNHDA; CDR2 reads SQIVND (reference sequence). Written as DNA, the CDR3 is TGTGCCAGTAGTATCGCCGGGTCCGTTAATTCACCCCTCCACTTT. Protein product: CASSIAGSVNSPLHF. The entire variable domain, with the rest obtained from reference TRBV19 and TRBJ1-6, is as follows: DGGITQSPKYLFRKEGQNVTLSCEQNLNHDAMYWYRQDPGQGLRLIYYSQIVNDFQKGDIAEGYSVSREKKESFPLTVTSAQKNPTAFYLCASSIAGSVNSPLHFGNGTRLTVT.

The chain carries TRBV27 and TRBJ2-7; D is undetermined. Germline V CDR1 and CDR2: MNHEY, SMNVEV (reference sequence). Deletions cut 4 bases from V and 3 bases from J, with 22 bases between. The CDR3 spans 17 residues. The CDR3 DNA reads as TGTGCCAGCAGTTCCACCTTCTGGCGGAGTCCCAGCTACGAGCAGTACTTC. It codes for CASSSTFWRSPSYEQYF.

V usage is TRBV27 and J usage is TRBJ1-5, with TRBD1 matching 8 bases. The V segment lost 4 bases and the J segment 7 bases; nucleotides outside the gene matches: 6. The CDR3 is 14 amino acids. Germline-derived CDR1 and CDR2 are MNHEY and SMNVEV (reference sequence). CDR3 in amino acids: CASSSWTGSQPQHF. The DNA for the CDR3 is TGTGCCAGCAGTTCCTGGACAGGGAGCCAGCCCCAGCATTTT.

The chain combines TRBV29-1 with TRBJ2-7; the match to TRBD1 covers 11 bases. The CDR3 has 13 residues. With V trimmed by 5 bases and J by 7 bases, 7 bases remained unmatched. CDR1 is SQVTM and CDR2 is ANQGSEA in the germline V gene. The CDR3: CSVTRDRGREQYF. The DNA of the CDR3 is TGCAGCGTTACACGGGACAGGGGGAGGGAGCAGTACTTC.

V and J are TRBV6-2 or TRBV6-3 and TRBJ1-1, with D perhaps TRBD1 (6 bases). V was trimmed by 2 bases and J by 1 base, leaving 8 bases between them. The CDR3 loop spans 14 amino acids. Germline CDR1 is MNHEY and CDR2 is SVGEGT. The CDR3 sequence: CASSYPTGNTEAFF. The CDR3 DNA follows: TGTGCCAGCAGTTACCCGACAGGGAACACTGAAGCTTTCTTT.

This rearrangement joins TRBV15 to TRBJ2-7, with D perhaps TRBD1 (6 bases). The germline V and J ends were trimmed by 1 base and 2 bases, with 12 bases remaining between them. The germline V gene has CDR1 LNHNV and CDR2 YYDKDF (reference sequence). The CDR3 is 15 residues long. CDR3 region: CATSRGGSGAYEQYF. Written as DNA, the CDR3 is TGTGCCACCAGCAGAGGGGGCTCAGGGGCCTACGAGCAGTACTTC.

This clone is a singleton in its sample. The chain combines TRBV9 with TRBJ2-2; D gene uncertain. The V and J ends lost 3 bases and 2 bases respectively, with 8 bases between them. CDR1 is SGDLS, CDR2 YYNGEE, per germline. The CDR3 extends over 14 amino acids. CDR3 residues: CASSATQNTGELFF. DNA of the CDR3: TGTGCCAGCAGCGCCACTCAAAACACCGGGGAGCTGTTTTTT.

The rearrangement joins TRBV6-5 to TRBJ2-7; D is undetermined. The CDR3 is 14 residues long. Germline V gene data show CDR1 as MNHEY and CDR2 as SVGAGI. The ends were cut back, 8 bases at V and 3 bases at J, with 17 bases in the middle. The CDR3 DNA follows: TGTGCCAGCCAAATCTCGAGCACCTTCTACGAGCAGTACTTC. Its translation: CASQISSTFYEQYF.

The chain links TRBV7-2 to TRBJ2-3; 11 bases agree with TRBD1. The CDR3 is 16 amino acids. Unmatched junction bases numbered 7, after V lost 5 bases and J lost 3 bases. From germline, CDR1 is SGHTA and CDR2 FQGNSA. The CDR3 DNA follows: TGTGCCAGCAGCCCCCCAGGACAGGGGGCTACAGATACGCAGTATTTT. Protein: CASSPPGQGATDTQYF.

The chain couples TRBV29-1 to TRBJ2-7, with D possibly TRBD1 on 8 matching bases. The germline V gene has CDR1 SQVTM and CDR2 ANQGSEA. V was shortened by 3 bases and J by 6 bases, with 12 bases between the two germline ends. The CDR3 contains 12 residues. CDR3 in DNA: TGCAGCGTTGAGGACAGGGAGGGCGAGCAGTACTTC. It yields the protein CSVEDREGEQYF.

The chain combines TRBV7-9 with TRBJ1-6; 8 bases are shared with TRBD1. This CDR3 spans 13 amino acids. The ends lost 6 bases at V and 9 bases at J; junction bases unmatched: 4. Germline CDR1 is SEHNR and CDR2 is FQNEAQ (reference sequence). Here the CDR3 DNA reads TGTGCCAGCAGTTATCAGGGGGCTTCACCCCTCCACTTT. Protein product: CASSYQGASPLHF.

Only one count was recorded for this clone. The chain couples TRBV10-3 to TRBJ2-3; perhaps TRBD1 as D (6 bases). V was trimmed by 3 bases and J by 0 bases, leaving 7 bases between them. Per germline, CDR1 ENHRY and CDR2 SYGVKD. CDR3 size: 14 residues. This chain's CDR3 is CAISDGQSTDTQYF. The CDR3 DNA follows: TGTGCCATCAGTGATGGACAGAGCACAGATACGCAGTATTTT.

J is TRBJ2-1 and V is TRBV19; D might be TRBD1 (7 bases). The CDR3 runs 14 residues. Germline CDR1 and CDR2: LNHDA and SQIVND (reference sequence). The V and J ends lost 6 bases and 6 bases respectively, with 15 bases between them. CDR3 sequence reads: CASRTGAGSNEQFF. The CDR3 nucleotides read TGTGCCAGTAGAACAGGGGCGGGGAGCAATGAGCAGTTCTTC.